Here is one TCR beta chain with its context. Its antigen remains undetermined. The sample holds no much larger clone one base away, and base qualities are not on file. Hyperthyroidism patients were newly diagnosed, had a disease duration of under 2 months, and were aged 18 to 65 years. Patients with uncontrolled infections, other autoimmune diseases, pregnancy or lactation were excluded. Clinical symptoms, serum thyroxine and TRAb, thyroid ultrasound, and orbital computed tomography formed the basis for the diagnoses. Blood from progressor patients was drawn when they were first diagnosed with hyperthyroidism, before any ophthalmopathy symptoms appeared. Ficoll-Paque density gradient centrifugation was used to isolate PBMCs from 9.5 to 10 ml of fresh peripheral blood. Progressor patients were first diagnosed with Graves' hyperthyroidism and then developed ophthalmopathy during follow-up. Total RNA was extracted with Trizol reagent, and quality was checked on an Agilent 2100 Bioanalyzer.

Amplification of TCR beta CDR3 regions was carried out from RNA transcripts. The TCR CDR3 was subjected to a first round of RT-PCR using the HTBI primer set and the Qiagen OneStep RT-PCR kit. Libraries were constructed in a second round of multiplex PCR, after which size selection and purification were performed. Paired-end sequencing of the libraries was performed with 100 bp reads on an Illumina HiSeq2000. As for the original processing: SOAPnuke was used to process the raw data, with reads discarded if the reads contained adapters or uncalled bases, had a mean Phred below 15, or lacked an exact constant-primer or identifier match. High-quality paired reads were merged with COPE v1.2.5, and unique nucleotide sequences were defined as clonotypes. MiTCR v1.1 was used to align the clonotypes against IMGT TRBV, TRBD and TRBJ reference segments. The analysis included only V-J combinations with a frequency above 0.0001, which together covered more than 99% of the repertoires. The TCS score was defined as F50 (clonal expansion) divided by E x V (chaos), with BLOSUM62-based TCRdist calculated between CDR3 peptides within each V-J. Welch's t-statistics and random forest reduced around 550 V-J features to about 13, which were used in a naive Bayes classifier (R e1071). TCRdb's own reprocessing of the public reads used fastp at Q25 and MiXCR and kept productive beta chains. Entries are consolidated by CDR3 protein sequence, retaining the most common genes and DNA. These V and J calls originate from TCRdb's pipeline instead of the authors' own analysis. The sample data list over 700,000 distinct CDR3 sequences, and over 15% of these were observed just once. The ten largest account for 15% to 20% of the sample.

These data belong to a study of T cells in Graves' hyperthyroidism and ophthalmopathy (dated by TCRdb to about 2019). Background for the entire study: Peripheral blood samples were taken at the time of initial diagnosis, prior to any treatment. The roughly 94 discovery patients were randomly divided into training and test sets at a 7:3 ratio. The paper describes TCR Vbeta CDR3 sequencing of fewer than 150 peripheral blood samples, made up of roughly 40 ophthalmopathy patients, roughly 80 hyperthyroidism patients and 17 progressor patients. Following sampling, methimazole starting at 30 mg daily was given to hyperthyroidism patients, and high-dose intravenous methylprednisolone was given to ophthalmopathy patients. Whether ophthalmopathy could be predicted prospectively was tested in an independent validation cohort made up of some 20 hyperthyroidism patients plus 17 patients who later progressed to ophthalmopathy. In over five Graves' hyperthyroidism patients, the study also compared T-cell repertoires from thyroid tissue with T-cell repertoires from blood. To identify distinguishing TCR V-J signatures, a discovery cohort of 90 to 100 patients was used, comprising under 45 with Graves' ophthalmopathy and around 60 with stable Graves' hyperthyroidism.

General findings and caveats noted by the study authors: In validation, the model predicted progression to ophthalmopathy with just under 71% sensitivity and approximately 72% specificity, a median of 6.5 months before onset. Most expanded thyroid clonotypes (frequency above 0.001) were also found in blood, which suggests that blood repertoires may mirror thyroid immune responses. No statistical method was used to set the sample size in advance, and investigators knew the group allocation. In cross-validation, a model built on a 13 V-J signature told ophthalmopathy apart from stable hyperthyroidism with 87.88% sensitivity and approximately 84% specificity, and in testing the same model reached 80%/75%.

V trim: 0 bases; J trim: 2 bases; unmatched bases: 5. Counted from cysteine to phenylalanine, this CDR3 has 16 amino acids. Only the CDR3 portion is preserved as DNA: 48 bases, with reading frame beginning at the first base. CDR1 and CDR2 are read off the germline V gene as SGDLS and YYNGEE. The rearranged segments are TRBV9 and TRBJ2-1, with 7 junctional bases fitting TRBD2. The sample comprised blood. The sequence derives from a woman aged 45-65 years with Graves' hyperthyroidism that later progressed to Graves' ophthalmopathy. The CDR3 corresponds to CASSVAERGTYNEQFF. The DNA sequence is given as TGTGCCAGCAGCGTAGCTGAGCGGGGAACCTACAATGAGCAGTTCTTC.